These 9 T cell receptor beta chains were all obtained from the same sample, sequenced in a study of blood T cells in healthy people across ages (dated by TCRdb to between 2015 and 2016). Libraries came from 5' RACE. Sequencing relied on an Illumina HiSeq 2500. A second PCR of roughly 7 to 11 cycles was performed with a sample-barcoded 5' primer and a J-beta primer mix. The public reads were quality trimmed at Q25 with fastp and then assembled into clones with MiXCR by TCRdb, keeping productive beta chains. A single entry per CDR3 protein holds the most common genes and DNA from its merged rows. The sample records roughly 800,000 distinct CDR3 sequences, roughly 25% of which are singletons. Roughly 3.8% of the sample goes to the ten largest clones. This sample also appeared in a second study, on T cells of mothers and their children.

Sequencing was performed on blood. These TCRs come from a boy between 5 and 17 years old in good health.

The chain joins TRBV18 to TRBJ1-2; D is possibly TRBD1 (6 bases). Trimming cost V 4 bases and J 8 bases, with 20 bases left between them. From germline, CDR1 is KGHSH and CDR2 LQKENI. The CDR3 is 15 amino acids. This CDR3 is CASSQAPGVGFGYTF. The CDR3 DNA is TGTGCCAGCTCACAGGCCCCAGGGGTTGGATTCGGCTACACCTTC.

The table lists this clonotype with many counts. The genes are TRBV7-2 and TRBJ2-7; a possible D gene is TRBD2 (6 bases). Germline V gives CDR1 SGHTA, CDR2 FQGNSA. The CDR3 has 14 residues. Trimming took off 1 base at V and 2 bases at J, with 9 bases between the two ends. CDR3 sequence reads: CASSLDGGPYEQYF. In DNA, the CDR3 is TGTGCCAGCAGCTTAGATGGAGGGCCCTACGAGCAGTACTTC.

This clonotype occurred many times. The rearrangement uses TRBV7-2 and TRBJ1-6; TRBD1 aligns across 7 bases. This CDR3 contains 15 residues. V shed 5 bases and J 6 bases; nucleotides not matched to a gene: 7. Germline V gene data show CDR1 as SGHTA and CDR2 as FQGNSA. In nucleotides, the CDR3 is TGTGCCAGCAGCGCCTCCGGGACAGCTAATTCACCCCTCCACTTT. It codes for CASSASGTANSPLHF.

This sequence joins TRBV2 and TRBJ2-7; D may match TRBD1 or TRBD2 (5 bases each). Trimming pared 4 bases from V and 6 bases from J, leaving 10 bases between. The length of the CDR3 is 12 residues. CDR1 and CDR2 from the germline V gene are SNHLY and FYNNEI. Here the CDR3 reads CASSVGTLEQYF. CDR3 nucleotide sequence: TGTGCCAGCAGTGTAGGGACCCTCGAGCAGTACTTC. The whole variable domain, filled in from reference TRBV2 and TRBJ2-7, reads EPEVTQTPSHQVTQMGQEVILRCVPISNHLYFYWYRQILGQKVEFLVSFYNNEISEKSEIFDDQFSVERPDGSNFTLKIRSTKLEDSAMYFCASSVGTLEQYFGPGTRLTVT.

The chain links TRBV11-1 to TRBJ1-2; D call uncertain. Trimming removed 5 bases at V and 4 bases at J, with 8 bases between. The germline V gene encodes CDR1 SGHAT and CDR2 FQDESV (reference sequence). The CDR3 loop spans 12 amino acids. The CDR3 spells CASSTEGYGYTF. CDR3 sequence (DNA): TGTGCCAGCAGCACCGAGGGCTATGGCTACACCTTC.

The chain employs TRBV20-1 and TRBJ2-5, with D possibly being TRBD2 (7 bases). The J call may be mistaken, given a closer DNA end match to TRBJ2-1. This CDR3 has 12 amino acids. CDR1 and CDR2 from the germline V gene are DFQATT and SNEGSKA (reference sequence). The CDR3 loop is CSARGAWDEQFF. The CDR3, as DNA: TGCAGTGCTCGGGGGGCGTGGGATGAGCAGTTCTTC.

In the case of this clonotype: One junction end does not reproduce the germline sequence, and a read error may be involved. V gene TRBV28 combines with J gene TRBJ2-5; 9 nucleotides align to TRBD1. The tail of the sequence fits TRBJ2-7 better, so the J call may be wrong. The CDR3 runs to 17 residues. Germline values: CDR1 MDHEN, CDR2 SYDVKM. The CDR3 sequence is CASGLGTGTGTSYEQYF. As DNA, the CDR3 is TGTGCCAGCGGTTTAGGGACCGGGACAGGGACATCCTACGAGCAGTACTTC.

In this sample, this clonotype turned up a few times. This sequence joins TRBV7-9 and TRBJ2-5, with 8 bases matching TRBD1. The J call could be wrong; TRBJ2-1 is a better fit for the DNA end. There are 16 residues in the CDR3. Germline lookup yields CDR1 SEHNR and CDR2 FQNEAQ (reference sequence). As DNA, the CDR3 is TGTGCCAGCGGACCCAACCTCGGGACAGGTCGTAATGAGCAGTTCTTC. Translated: CASGPNLGTGRNEQFF.

The chain has TRBV12-3 or TRBV12-4 and TRBJ2-7; 8 bases align to TRBD2. Germline trimming cut 6 bases from V and 0 bases from J; bases unmatched to any gene: 7. This CDR3 has 15 residues. The CDR3 nucleotides read TGTGCCAGCAGACCCACCGGGACTAGCTCCTACGAGCAGTACTTC. The encoded protein is CASRPTGTSSYEQYF.